This T cell receptor (beta chain) comes out of a study of cytomegalovirus exposure and HLA in healthy donors (dated by TCRdb to about 2017). Study-level background: An earlier analysis of 587 of the donors reported 250 to 350 Gb of sequence data and about 120 million unique TCR beta sequences obtained from roughly 170 million T cells. An early release that covered some 640 HLA-typed donors contained around 300 gigabases of sequencing data and around 85 million unique TCR sequences. The genetic ancestry cluster associated with self-reported Caucasian donors included 81% of the roughly 400 genotyped donors. The aim of the study was to test whether cataloging public T cell receptors could identify signatures of past pathogen exposure. The study used immunosequencing to profile the T cell repertoires of approximately 650 subjects and linked those repertoires to cytomegalovirus serostatus. Along with the roughly 670-subject first cohort, a separate validation cohort of roughly 110 different subjects was used. High-throughput TCR immunosequencing, statistical association of individual TCRs with disease status, and machine learning were combined to predict cytomegalovirus infection status. A later analysis re-examined previously published TCR beta repertoires from more than 550 donors and added high-resolution HLA genotyping to investigate patterns of TCR occurrence. The later analysis used no new phenotypic data to find candidate immune exposures, relying instead on TCR beta sequences and their occurrence across donors. An earlier analysis of more than 450 of the donors used high-throughput TCR beta sequencing to judge whether each TCR beta V gene segment behaved as functional or pseudogenic. Donor age, sex, ethnicity and CMV serostatus were collected together with the repertoire data. Genome-wide SNP genotypes for about three fifths of the roughly 670 donors were used in a later genetic analysis, which treated that subset as a discovery cohort. Every discovery cohort repertoire had been produced on one sequencing platform. Class I and class II HLA loci were covered by the typing at four-digit resolution. The number of typed donors differed by locus: about 620-630 for A, B, C, DRB1 and DQB1; about 520 for DQA1; some 590 for DPA1; and roughly 490 for DPB1. Several DR-DQ haplotypes were treated as single units for association and clustering because of strong linkage in the cohort. On average, around 200,000 unique TCR beta nucleotide sequences were sequenced per donor among several hundred genotyped donors of the cohort, with roughly 19% of those sequences being non-productive.

The investigation overall reported the following: A further reported finding was that TCR beta sequences accurately predicted the HLA-A and HLA-B alleles for most subjects in the first cohort. The cohort was sequenced for TCR beta chains only, and without alpha or paired-chain data the features that could be detected were limited. A cluster of highly shared sequence variants was judged likely to be a technical artifact of the sequencing pipeline. Presence/absence analyses assumed roughly uniform sequencing depth across donors, an assumption that may not hold. Correlated functional status among segregating V segments might be attributable to linkage disequilibrium, but an unknown experimental factor could not be ruled out. Because counts were too low, roughly 17 rarely observed V segments, including chromosome 9 orphons, were left out of the earlier analysis of a few hundred of the donors. The study listed 150 to 200 TCR beta chains as associated with cytomegalovirus. A later analysis found that TCR association rates varied across HLA loci, with DRB1 alleles showing the most associated TCRs and HLA-C alleles the fewest. Immune exposure information for the cohort was limited to CMV serostatus. The classifier was reported to diagnose cytomegalovirus status with high specificity and sensitivity in both the original and validation cohorts. Most TCR sequences were seen in very few donors, while some public TCRs were found in many individuals. According to a later analysis, most CMV-associated TCR beta chains appeared to be HLA-restricted, and the HLA associations seemed to be driven largely by CMV exposure. An earlier analysis of around 600 of the donors showed that most TCR beta V segments appeared in productive rearrangements either about 90% or about 30% of the time, which broadly matched IMGT annotations. A later analysis associated 15,000 or so TCR beta sequences with specific HLA alleles at a false discovery rate of 0.05. A later analysis reported that several top co-occurrence clusters appeared linked to parvovirus B19, influenza, CMV and Epstein-Barr virus. Strong co-occurrence of HLA alleles, especially DR and DQ, made assigning TCR associations to individual alleles difficult. A later genetic analysis associated a missense DCLRE1C variant with V-gene and J-gene trimming of TCR beta chains, and an independent cohort replicated the association. In vitro tests confirmed that a few of the cytomegalovirus-associated TCR beta chains recognize cytomegalovirus antigens. Because some donors lacked HLA typing at each locus, the association tests relied only on the typed subset. Compared with equally common non-associated chains, HLA-associated TCR beta chains in a later analysis were more clonally expanded and had lower generation probabilities. According to a later genetic analysis, donors in an Asian-associated ancestry cluster had fewer N-insertions in productive TCRs than the approximately 610-donor mean. The authors suggested that the approach could potentially be generalized to other disease states and immunological phenotypes.

The cohort was made up of roughly 670 healthy bone marrow donors. Cohort members were all nominally healthy when sampled, although unrecorded immune exposures were likely present. The donor was CMV seropositive and belonged to the group of a few hundred seropositive cohort members. Each donor provided a peripheral blood sample, and peripheral blood mononuclear cells were used for TCR beta sequencing. Genomic DNA extraction from the blood cell samples was performed with the Qiagen DNeasy Blood Extraction Kit. Libraries came from the immunoSEQ multiplex PCR assay. A mixture of 60 forward primers for TCR Vbeta segments and 13 reverse primers for TCR Jbeta segments was used in the multiplex PCR. The CDR3 region of rearranged TCR beta genes was amplified from genomic DNA with a multiplex PCR assay. The amplified TCR beta libraries were sequenced on the Illumina HiSeq System as 87-base-pair reads. The study's processing was this. A later analysis counted about 80 million unique TCR beta chains across the 666 repertoires, and 10 million to 12 million of these chains were shared by at least two donors. A nearest-neighbor algorithm error-corrected the raw reads and collapsed the reads into unique sequences, merging closely related sequences to remove PCR and sequencing errors. V, D and J gene segments were assigned by aligning CDR3 sequences to IMGT reference sequences. Each retained sequence needed at least a six-nucleotide match to both a V gene segment and a J gene segment. A rearrangement counted as productive if the CDR3 had no stop codons and remained in frame with V and J, and every other rearrangement counted as non-productive. Following IMGT convention, CDR3 was defined as the stretch from the second conserved V-encoded cysteine up to the conserved J-encoded phenylalanine. The earlier analysis of about 590 of the donors excluded sequences that lacked an unambiguous match to a single V gene segment. An earlier analysis of 550 to 650 of the donors classified V segments as functional when productive rearrangements were above 56.7% and as segregating when the standard deviation between donors was above 5%. A statistical classification framework was built for diagnosing cytomegalovirus status from the catalog of TCR beta chain sequences. A later analysis assigned V and J genes by comparing TCR nucleotide sequences with IMGT/GENE-DB human TR gene sequences. Using the TCRdist pipeline, a later analysis assigned CDR3 sequences along with most-parsimonious VDJ recombination scenarios. A later analysis defined each TCR beta chain by its CDR3 amino acid sequence plus V-gene family, and excluded reads lacking a unique V-gene family. In a later analysis, approximately 590 highly shared, low-generation-probability nucleotide sequences were removed to address suspected cross-contamination and a sequencing artifact. For each public chain, a later analysis derived a clonal expansion index from normalized ranks of inferred template counts within each repertoire. A later analysis computed generation probabilities with a VDJ recombination model fitted to out-of-frame rearrangements, and checked the results against IGoR. In a later analysis, TCR-TCR, TCR-HLA and TCR-CMV co-occurrence was scored with hypergeometric tests, and a repertoire-size bias correction was applied to TCR pairs. To estimate false discovery rates, a later analysis permuted the HLA or CMV assignments 20 times. A later analysis grouped co-occurring TCRs with DBSCAN, adding TCRdist sequence similarity when clustering within HLA-allele-positive subsets. Repertoires with fewer than 30,000 or more than 120,000 public chains, plus five repertoires with anomalous nucleotide sharing, were excluded from co-occurrence clustering. TCRdb stores this immuneACCESS table with in-frame sequences only. Part of the clones is absent; in the studies checked, under half of the shortfall reflects unresolved V genes, and no reason is known for the rest. The V and J calls and clone size were taken over from that table, and D and trimming were inferred from the DNA. This sample lists approximately 110,000 clones; around 78% were detected once. Jointly, the top ten make up over 4% of the sample.

Comments on this clone: This clone's antigen is unknown. The sample holds no much larger clone one base away, and base qualities are not on file.

This sequence originates from a man aged 60 to 69 in good health and CMV-seropositive. Sequences were obtained from PBMCs.

CDR3 loop: CASRGQGTGELFF. The DNA sequence is given as TGTGCCAGCAGGGGGCAGGGTACCGGGGAGCTGTTTTTT. The rearrangement combines TRBV28 with TRBJ2-2, and the D gene may be TRBD1, 5 bases matching. Looking up the germline V gene yields CDR1 MDHEN and CDR2 SYDVKM. Including cysteine and phenylalanine, the CDR3 has 13 amino acids. Only CDR3 DNA is held: 39 bases, read in frame from base 1. At the junction V is shortened by 6 bases and J by 5 bases, with 10 bases in between.